These T cell receptor beta chains were read from a single sample in a study of Graves' ophthalmopathy and Graves' hyperthyroidism. TCRdb called the multiplex PCR reads again in MiXCR, with one record for every CDR3 protein. The sample holds some 410,000 distinct CDR3 sequences, over 20% seen once. Sequencing was done on a sample of peripheral blood. The receptors here all came from a woman aged 18-30 years with stable Graves' hyperthyroidism. Both conserved end residues are part of each CDR3. The order of the fields is clone size, V gene, J gene, CDR3 length, D gene, CDR3 protein, CDR3 DNA. A D gene is named only where the DNA matches it firmly. Clone size is shown for a subset of rows, as once, few, many or a class of expanded clone.

many	TRBV12-3/TRBV12-4	TRBJ2-7	15	-	CASTPEGTIAYEQYF	TGTGCCAGCACCCCGGAAGGAACGATTGCCTACGAGCAGTACTTC
many	TRBV6-2/TRBV6-3	TRBJ2-5	16	-	CASSSLKSTVQETQYF	TGTGCCAGCAGTTCCCTAAAGTCGACAGTCCAAGAGACCCAGTACTTC
many	TRBV28	TRBJ2-7	13	-	CASSNGGPYEQYF	TGTGCCAGCAGTAACGGGGGTCCCTACGAGCAGTACTTC
many	TRBV10-1	TRBJ1-3	15	-	CASSDPTSSGNTIYF	TGCGCCAGCAGTGACCCAACTTCATCTGGAAACACCATATATTTT
many	TRBV11-1	TRBJ2-5	14	-	CASSLNELTETQYF	TGTGCCAGCAGCTTAAATGAGTTAACAGAGACCCAGTACTTC
-	TRBV3-1	TRBJ2-7	17	-	CASSPRDVGGGPYEQYF	TGTGCCAGCAGCCCCCGGGACGTCGGCGGAGGGCCCTACGAGCAGTACTTC
many	TRBV6-1	TRBJ1-3	15	TRBD1	CASRDRGLSGNTIYF	TGTGCCAGCAGGGACAGGGGGCTCTCTGGAAACACCATATATTTT
-	TRBV30	TRBJ2-1	13	TRBD1	CAWSQQGYNEQFF	TGTGCCTGGAGTCAACAGGGGTACAATGAGCAGTTCTTC
many	TRBV18	TRBJ1-6	15	-	CASSRDGGDDSPLHF	TGTGCCAGCTCACGGGACGGAGGTGACGATTCACCCCTCCACTTT
few	TRBV11-2	TRBJ2-5	17	TRBD1	CASSLYPDRGYQETQYF	TGTGCCAGCAGCTTATATCCGGACAGGGGATACCAAGAGACCCAGTACTTC
-	TRBV5-1	TRBJ2-5	20	TRBD2	CASSRMGAGTSGGYQETQYF	TGCGCCAGCAGCCGAATGGGAGCCGGGACTAGCGGGGGTTACCAAGAGACCCAGTACTTC
few	TRBV7-9	TRBJ2-5	14	-	CASSPDGHQETQYF	TGTGCCAGCAGCCCCGACGGACACCAAGAGACCCAGTACTTC
-	TRBV12-3/TRBV12-4	TRBJ2-7	11	-	CASSSLRNTYF	TGTGCCAGCAGTTCCCTCAGGAATACGTACTTC
-	TRBV6-2/TRBV6-3	TRBJ2-2	16	-	CASSYSTGAGTGELFF	TGTGCCAGCAGTTACTCGACCGGGGCCGGAACCGGGGAGCTGTTTTTT
many	TRBV25-1	TRBJ1-2	14	TRBD1	CASSGPTGVYGYTF	TGTGCCAGCAGTGGTCCGACAGGGGTCTATGGCTACACCTTC
many	TRBV12-3/TRBV12-4	TRBJ2-2	15	-	CASRTGPVRGGELFF	TGTGCCAGCAGGACCGGGCCCGTCCGAGGCGGGGAGCTGTTTTTT
many	TRBV18	TRBJ2-7	14	-	CASSPESSSYEQYF	TGTGCCAGCTCACCAGAATCGAGCTCCTACGAGCAGTACTTC
-	TRBV5-1	TRBJ2-2	15	-	CASSLSQGVTGELFF	TGCGCCAGCAGCTTGTCCCAGGGTGTCACCGGGGAGCTGTTTTTT
many	TRBV6-2/TRBV6-3	TRBJ1-5	13	-	CASRMRGYQPQHF	TGTGCCTCCCGTATGAGGGGGTATCAGCCCCAGCATTTT
many	TRBV5-1	TRBJ1-5	15	TRBD1	CASSGQTGSGQPQHF	TGCGCCAGCAGCGGGCAGACAGGGTCGGGGCAGCCCCAGCATTTT
many	TRBV25-1	TRBJ2-7	15	-	CASSPSLQGTYEQYF	TGTGCCAGCAGTCCCTCCCTACAGGGAACCTACGAGCAGTACTTC
many	TRBV6-5	TRBJ2-7	14	TRBD2	CASSCWEGAYEQYF	TGTGCCAGCAGTTGCTGGGAGGGCGCCTACGAGCAGTACTTC
many	TRBV7-2	TRBJ1-2	13	-	CASSLGFDYGYTF	TGTGCCAGCAGCTTAGGTTTCGATTATGGCTACACCTTC
many	TRBV3-1	TRBJ1-1	16	-	CASSQDTTFMNTEAFF	TGTGCCAGCAGCCAAGACACGACCTTCATGAACACTGAAGCTTTCTTT
many	TRBV29-1	TRBJ2-5	12	-	CSVFRAQETQYF	TGCAGCGTTTTCAGGGCGCAAGAGACCCAGTACTTC
many	TRBV11-1	TRBJ1-1	13	-	CASSLGWGDEAFF	TGTGCCAGCAGCTTAGGGTGGGGAGATGAAGCTTTCTTT
-	TRBV6-4	TRBJ2-5	11	-	CASSYRETKYF	TGTGCCAGCAGTTACCGGGAGACCAAGTACTTC
few	TRBV6-2/TRBV6-3	TRBJ2-7	15	-	CASSYPHPYPSEQYF	TGTGCCAGCAGTTACCCCCATCCTTACCCTTCCGAGCAGTACTTC
many	TRBV2	TRBJ1-1	11	-	CASMTSFEAFF	TGTGCCAGCATGACAAGTTTTGAAGCTTTCTTT
-	TRBV11-3	TRBJ2-2	15	-	CASSKTGTNTGELFF	TGTGCCAGCAGCAAGACAGGAACGAACACCGGGGAGCTGTTTTTT
-	TRBV6-1	TRBJ2-7	12	-	CASRMGSSEQYF	TGTGCCAGCAGGATGGGGAGTAGCGAGCAGTACTTC
many	TRBV6-1	TRBJ2-3	13	TRBD2	CASNQLAADTQYF	TGTGCCAGCAACCAACTAGCGGCAGATACGCAGTATTTT
-	TRBV20-1	TRBJ2-5	14	-	CSATGGGYQETQYF	TGCAGTGCAACTGGAGGGGGTTACCAAGAGACCCAGTACTTC